The 25 T cell receptor beta chains below all came from one sample that was sequenced in a study of T cells after yellow fever vaccination. A single record per CDR3 protein comes from TCRdb applying MiXCR to the 5' RACE reads. The table lists roughly 310,000 distinct CDR3 sequences, more than 3% of them singletons, with around a quarter in the top ten. The sample in question was PBMCs, obtained on the day of the yellow fever booster vaccination. These receptors were collected from a man aged 18 to 35 who received the YFV17D yellow fever vaccine.

This clonotype was seen ten or more times. J is TRBJ2-2 and V is TRBV3-1; D might be TRBD2 (6 bases). CDR1 is LGHDT, CDR2 YNNKEL, per germline (reference sequence). Trimming left V 1 base short and J 2 bases short, with 14 bases between. CDR3 length: 17 amino acids. Here the CDR3 reads CASSQVSRGSNTGELFF. Here the CDR3 DNA reads TGTGCCAGCAGCCAAGTATCCCGGGGGTCTAACACCGGGGAGCTGTTTTTT.

This clonotype has more than one count but fewer than ten. This chain uses TRBV5-1 with TRBJ2-5; 8 nucleotides align to TRBD1. The CDR3 is 13 amino acids. CDR1 and CDR2 (germline): SGHRS, YFSETQ. Losses at the gene ends were 4 bases for V and 5 bases for J; bases not matched to a gene: 4. In DNA form, the CDR3 reads TGCGCCAGCAGCGGACAGGGTGGTGAGACCCAGTACTTC. It is translated as CASSGQGGETQYF.

This chain uses TRBV4-3 with TRBJ1-1; no firm D call. The CDR3 is 15 residues long. V dropped 4 bases and J dropped 4 bases, with 16 bases sitting between them. CDR1 is LGHNA and CDR2 is YSLEER in the germline V gene. CDR3 nucleotide sequence: TGCGCCAGCAGCCCCTTTGGGGTTCCGGTCACTGAAGCTTTCTTT. Residues: CASSPFGVPVTEAFF.

This clonotype occurred many times. The V gene is TRBV7-3, the J gene TRBJ2-6, with D perhaps TRBD1 (6 bases). This CDR3 spans 16 amino acids. Per germline, CDR1 SGHTA and CDR2 FQGTGA. Trimming took 5 bases from V and 2 from J, leaving 13 bases between them. The CDR3 nucleotides read TGTGCCAGCAGCACCCAACAGGGCCCTGGGGCCAACGTCCTGACTTTC. Its protein is CASSTQQGPGANVLTF. The full variable domain, with the rest looked up from reference TRBV7-3 and TRBJ2-6, is GAGVSQTPSNKVTEKGKYVELRCDPISGHTALYWYRQSLGQGPEFLIYFQGTGAADDSGLPNDRFFAVRPEGSVSTLKIQRTERGDSAVYLCASSTQQGPGANVLTFGAGSRLTVL.

This clonotype came up many times. The chain uses TRBV4-2 and TRBJ2-7; weak D call: TRBD1 (6 bases). Trimming took 3 bases from V and 3 from J, leaving 12 bases between them. The CDR3 sequence is 14 residues long. Looked up from germline, CDR1 is LGHNA and CDR2 is YNFKEQ. This chain's CDR3 is CASSQYGGIYEQYF. The CDR3, as DNA: TGTGCCAGCAGCCAGTATGGGGGCATCTACGAGCAGTACTTC.

This clonotype was picked up many times. This chain joins TRBV5-1 and TRBJ2-3; the D gene is possibly TRBD1 (6 bases). Between the trimmed V and J ends, which lost 3 bases and 4 bases, there was a span of 18 bases. Germline-derived CDR1 and CDR2 are SGHRS and YFSETQ. This CDR3 is 16 amino acids long. The CDR3 is CASSSTGSRVSDTQYF. In DNA form, the CDR3 reads TGCGCCAGCAGCTCCACAGGGAGTAGGGTCTCAGATACGCAGTATTTT.

This clonotype was seen many times. This rearrangement joins TRBV6-6 to TRBJ2-2, with D uncertain. Germline CDR1 is MNHNY and CDR2 is SVGAGI (reference sequence). This CDR3 region has 12 residues. V gave up 5 bases and J gave up 8 bases, with 9 bases separating them. The CDR3, as DNA: TGTGCCAGCAGTGTTAACCCGGGGGAGCTGTTTTTT. As protein: CASSVNPGELFF.

This clonotype was seen ten or more times. V is TRBV5-1 and J is TRBJ2-1, with 9 bases that match TRBD2. Per the germline V gene, CDR1 is SGHRS and CDR2 is YFSETQ. The CDR3 has 16 residues. The J segment lost 9 bases and the V segment lost 0 bases, leaving 10 bases of the junction unmatched. CDR3 amino acids: CASSLARTSAVGEQFF. CDR3 bases: TGCGCCAGCAGCTTGGCAAGGACTAGCGCGGTGGGTGAGCAGTTCTTC.

This clonotype was seen ten or more times. The gene calls are TRBV11-2 and TRBJ1-3; TRBD1 matches at 7 bases. The CDR3 consists of 17 residues. The V segment lost 3 bases and the J segment 0 bases; nucleotides outside the gene matches: 8. Germline loops: CDR1 SGHAT, CDR2 FQNNGV. The CDR3: CASSFSTGRSSGNTIYF. For the CDR3, the DNA is TGTGCCAGCAGCTTCTCGACAGGGAGATCCTCTGGAAACACCATATATTTT.

This clonotype was counted ten times or more. The gene calls are TRBV20-1 and TRBJ2-7; D may be TRBD1 (6 bases). CDR1 DFQATT and CDR2 SNEGSKA come from the germline V gene (reference sequence). V lost 1 base and J 4 bases, leaving 14 bases between the germline ends. This CDR3 is built from 14 residues. As DNA, the CDR3 is TGCAGTGCTAGAGGGACAGTCTCAAGGTACGAGCAGTACGTC. Encoded protein: CSARGTVSRYEQYV.

This clonotype has a handful of counts. The chain joins TRBV5-1 to TRBJ2-1; either TRBD1 or TRBD2 may supply D (5 bases each). V was cut by 4 bases and J by 6 bases, with 17 bases left in between. The CDR3 totals 15 residues. Germline CDR1 SGHRS, CDR2 YFSETQ. This CDR3 is CASSPWTRDPNEQFF. CDR3 coding DNA: TGCGCCAGCAGCCCCTGGACCAGGGACCCCAATGAGCAGTTCTTC.

This clonotype showed up many times. Relative to the germline gene, one junction end is altered; a read error may explain this. V and J are TRBV7-7 and TRBJ2-1, with 8 bases fitting TRBD2. The length of the CDR3 is 14 residues. The V gene's germline CDR1 is SSHAT and CDR2 FNYEAQ (reference sequence). CDR3 in amino acids: CASSRGGQFDEQFF. CDR3 in DNA: TGTGCTAGCAGTCGGGGGGGTCAGTTTGATGAGCAGTTCTTC.

The chain links TRBV5-8 to TRBJ2-7, with D perhaps TRBD1 (5 bases). This CDR3 spans 16 amino acids. Per the germline V gene, CDR1 is SGHTS and CDR2 is YDEGEE. V gave up 6 bases and J gave up 3 bases, with 22 bases separating them. CDR3 in DNA: TGTGCCAGCATCCTCGACAGTACCCTGTCCCTCTACGAGCAGTACGTC. Protein: CASILDSTLSLYEQYV.

J is TRBJ2-2 and V is TRBV3-1, with D tentatively TRBD1 or TRBD2 (5 bases each). The CDR3 has 15 residues. Germline values: CDR1 LGHDT, CDR2 YNNKEL (reference sequence). V was shortened by 2 bases and J by 3 bases, with 10 bases between the two germline ends. This CDR3 reads CASSQHRDDTGELFF. The CDR3 DNA reads TGTGCCAGCAGCCAACACCGGGACGACACCGGGGAGCTGTTTTTT.

V is TRBV7-7 and J is TRBJ2-5, with 11 nucleotides matching TRBD2. Trimming removed 5 bases from V and 3 bases from J; junction bases left unmatched: 8. CDR3 size: 16 residues. Germline-derived CDR1 and CDR2 are SSHAT and FNYEAQ (reference sequence). The CDR3 DNA is TGTGCCAGCAGCGCCACCCTGGGACTAGCGGAAGAGACCCAGTACTTC. Translation: CASSATLGLAEETQYF. The complete variable domain, with remaining parts taken from reference TRBV7-7 and TRBJ2-5, reads GAGVSQSPRYKVTKRGQDVTLRCDPISSHATLYWYQQALGQGPEFLTYFNYEAQPDKSGLPSDRFSAERPEGSISTLTIQRTEQRDSAMYRCASSATLGLAEETQYFGPGTRLLVL.

This clonotype was seen ten or more times. V and J are TRBV24-1 and TRBJ1-4; weak D call: TRBD1 (5 bases). The CDR3 is made up of 13 amino acids. In germline, CDR1 is KGHDR, CDR2 SFDVKD. V was clipped by 4 bases and J by 10 bases, with 12 bases between them. The CDR3 sequence: CATSDPTVRKLFF. The CDR3 DNA sequence: TGTGCCACCAGTGACCCGACAGTCAGAAAACTGTTTTTT.

A few counts support this clonotype. The chain links TRBV7-2 to TRBJ2-5, with D perhaps matching TRBD1 (7 bases). Trimming removed 6 bases at V and 2 bases at J, with 16 bases between. CDR1 and CDR2 from the germline V gene are SGHTA and FQGNSA. The CDR3 totals 15 residues. The CDR3 spells CASRQGTSIQETQYF. For the CDR3, the DNA is TGTGCCAGCAGACAGGGGACTTCAATTCAAGAGACCCAGTACTTC.

This clonotype was observed many times. This chain uses TRBV7-2 with TRBJ2-3; D is unclear. The CDR3 runs to 16 residues. Per the germline V gene, CDR1 is SGHTA and CDR2 is FQGNSA. V shed 1 base and J shed 2 bases, with 13 bases lying between them. CDR3 in amino acids: CASSLDSYRATDTQYF. The CDR3 region has the DNA TGTGCCAGCAGCTTAGACTCTTATCGAGCCACAGATACGCAGTATTTT.

Many counts were recorded for this clonotype. CDR3 amino acids: CSVRDRGGQPQHF. The CDR3 nucleotides read TGCAGCGTACGGGACAGGGGAGGGCAGCCCCAGCATTTT. The chain joins TRBV29-1 to TRBJ1-5; the match to TRBD1 covers 10 bases. This CDR3 is 13 amino acids long. CDR1 and CDR2 (germline): SQVTM, ANQGSEA. V dropped 6 bases and J dropped 7; count of bases not matched to a gene: 6. Full variable domain (missing parts from reference TRBV29-1 and TRBJ1-5): SAVISQKPSRDICQRGTSLTIQCQVDSQVTMMFWYRQQPGQSLTLIATANQGSEATYESGFVIDKFPISRPNLTFSTLTVSNMSPEDSSIYLCSVRDRGGQPQHFGDGTRLSIL.

This clonotype was seen ten or more times. V and J are TRBV10-3 and TRBJ2-3, with TRBD2 matching over 9 bases. Germline-derived CDR1 and CDR2 are ENHRY and SYGVKD. V shed 2 bases and J 0 bases; nucleotides not matched to a gene: 6. CDR3 length: 17 amino acids. As DNA, the CDR3 is TGTGCCATCAGTGAGGACCGACTAGCGGAAAGCACAGATACGCAGTATTTT. Protein product: CAISEDRLAESTDTQYF.

The chain combines TRBV19 with TRBJ2-6; TRBD1 agrees at 9 bases. Per germline, CDR1 LNHDA and CDR2 SQIVND (reference sequence). This CDR3 spans 18 amino acids. Losses at the gene ends were 6 bases for V and 2 bases for J; bases not matched to a gene: 11. CDR3 in amino acids: CASSDPGTGSAGANVLTF. DNA of the CDR3: TGTGCCAGTAGCGATCCCGGGACAGGGAGCGCTGGGGCCAACGTCCTGACTTTC.

In this sample, this clonotype turned up a few times. The CDR3 here is CASSRGGGGETQYF. As DNA, the CDR3 is TGCGCCAGCTCGCGGGGGGGCGGAGGGGAGACCCAGTACTTC. The chain joins TRBV4-1 to TRBJ2-5, with 9 positions matching TRBD2. The ends lost 8 bases at V and 5 bases at J; junction bases unmatched: 9. Germline-derived CDR1 and CDR2 are MGHRA and YSYEKL. The CDR3 loop spans 14 amino acids.

This clonotype was recorded many times. The chain is built from TRBV5-1 and TRBJ2-2; 9 nucleotides align to TRBD2. V lost 6 bases, J lost 6 bases, and 9 bases stayed unmatched. The V gene's germline CDR1 is SGHRS and CDR2 YFSETQ. This CDR3 has 15 residues. Written as DNA, the CDR3 is TGCGCCAGCAACCGCCTTAGCGGGAGCGCCGGGGAGCTGTTTTTT. This translates into CASNRLSGSAGELFF.

A few counts support this clonotype. The V and J genes are TRBV12-3 or TRBV12-4 and TRBJ2-6, with D unclear. V lost 6 bases to trimming and J lost 0 bases, with 9 bases between them. This CDR3 has 15 residues. CDR3 sequence (DNA): TGTGCCAGCAGCAGACACAGCTCTGGGGCCAACGTCCTGACTTTC. Its protein is CASSRHSSGANVLTF.

The rearrangement links TRBV5-1 to TRBJ1-4; the D gene is possibly TRBD1 (6 bases). The germline CDR1 and CDR2 sequences are SGHRS and YFSETQ. V was shortened by 4 bases and J by 8 bases, with 18 bases between the two germline ends. The CDR3 has 15 residues. The CDR3: CASSAQQGGIEKLFF. The CDR3, as DNA: TGCGCCAGCAGCGCTCAACAGGGTGGAATCGAAAAACTGTTTTTT.